The clone carrying this T cell receptor (beta chain) was recorded many times. These data belong to a study of T-cell reconstitution after alpha-beta-depleted transplantation in children. The CDR3 runs to 15 residues. The junction had 12 bases not matched to a gene; V was cut back by 7 bases and J by 6 bases. TCRbeta library construction was performed incorporating unique molecular identifiers. TCRdb itself ran the PCR reads through MiXCR, one entry per CDR3 protein. Counted here are about 400,000 distinct CDR3 sequences, roughly 20% occurring once; the ten biggest clones make up 3.8%. This specimen was PBMCs from the stem cell graft donor, taken from the stem cell graft. The V and J genes are TRBV12-3 or TRBV12-4 and TRBJ2-1; 7 bases are shared with TRBD2. The receptor was isolated from a human donor who donated a stem cell graft to a child with acute myeloid leukemia. The DNA of the CDR3 is TGTGCCAGCATCACATCGTGGATAGCGGGCAATGAGCAGTTCTTC. Translation: CASITSWIAGNEQFF.